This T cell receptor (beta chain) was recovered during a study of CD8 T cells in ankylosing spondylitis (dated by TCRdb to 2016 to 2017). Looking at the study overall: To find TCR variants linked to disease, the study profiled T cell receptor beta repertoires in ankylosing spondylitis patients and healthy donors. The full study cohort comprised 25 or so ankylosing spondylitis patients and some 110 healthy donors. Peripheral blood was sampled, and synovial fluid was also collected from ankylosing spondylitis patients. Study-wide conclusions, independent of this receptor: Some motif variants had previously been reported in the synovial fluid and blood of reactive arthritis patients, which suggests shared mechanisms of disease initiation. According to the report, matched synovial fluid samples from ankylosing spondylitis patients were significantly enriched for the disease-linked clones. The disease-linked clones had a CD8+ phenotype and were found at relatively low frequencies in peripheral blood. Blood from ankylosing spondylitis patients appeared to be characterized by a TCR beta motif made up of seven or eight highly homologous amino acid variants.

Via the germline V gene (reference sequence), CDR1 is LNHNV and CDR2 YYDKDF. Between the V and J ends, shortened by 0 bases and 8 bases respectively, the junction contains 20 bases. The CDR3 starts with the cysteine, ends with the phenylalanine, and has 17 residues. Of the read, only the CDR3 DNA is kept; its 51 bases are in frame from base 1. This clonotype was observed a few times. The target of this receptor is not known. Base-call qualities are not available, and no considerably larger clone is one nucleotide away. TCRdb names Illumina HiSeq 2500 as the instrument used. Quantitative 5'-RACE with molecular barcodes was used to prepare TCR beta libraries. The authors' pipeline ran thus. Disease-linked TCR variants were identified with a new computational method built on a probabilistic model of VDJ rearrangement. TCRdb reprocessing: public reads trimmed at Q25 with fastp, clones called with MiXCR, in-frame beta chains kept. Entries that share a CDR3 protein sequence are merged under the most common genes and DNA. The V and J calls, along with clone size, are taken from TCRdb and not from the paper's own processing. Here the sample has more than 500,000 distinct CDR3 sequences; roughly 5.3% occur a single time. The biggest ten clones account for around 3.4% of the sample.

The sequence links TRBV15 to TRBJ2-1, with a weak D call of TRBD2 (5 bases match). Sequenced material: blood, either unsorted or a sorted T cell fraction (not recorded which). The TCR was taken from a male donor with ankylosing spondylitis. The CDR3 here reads CATSRDDRDIEKDEQFF. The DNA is TGTGCCACCAGCAGAGATGACCGGGATATCGAGAAGGATGAGCAGTTCTTC.